Listed below are T cell receptor beta chains from one sample, sequenced in a study of blood T cell repertoires in COVID-19. The data were produced by immunoSEQ multiplex PCR, yet TCRdb's version contains in-frame clones alone and is incomplete. The table has over 250,000 clones, roughly nine tenths seen once. The sequenced sample consisted of peripheral blood. These receptors were obtained from a woman younger than 45 with COVID-19, enrolled during active disease. The conserved cysteine and the conserved F or W are not part of the CDR3 here. The order of the fields is V gene, clone size, J gene, CDR3 protein. The listing skips clone size in some rows; elsewhere it reads once, few, many or a size class.

>TRBV24-1|NA|TRBJ2-2
ATSGGQGAAGELF
>TRBV12-3/TRBV12-4|NA|TRBJ2-5
ASSLNRATQY
>TRBV6-5|NA|TRBJ1-1
ASSNKDRGYTEAF
>TRBV27|NA|TRBJ2-1
ASRLAGGPINNEQF
>TRBV2|NA|TRBJ2-5
ASRALAGGEETQY
>TRBV29-1|once|TRBJ1-4
SAHGEKLF
>TRBV19|NA|TRBJ2-7
ASARLAAPGYEQY
>TRBV5-4|few|TRBJ2-7
ASSVRVPPGEQY
>TRBV5-1|NA|TRBJ1-2
ASKGQGVNYGYT
>TRBV3-1/TRBV3-2|medium-sized|TRBJ2-1
ASSQGGLASF
>TRBV7-2|NA|TRBJ2-1
ASSFGGTSVYNEQF
>TRBV9|once|TRBJ1-5
ASSAQDIEQPQH
>TRBV7-9|NA|TRBJ1-2
ASSLARENYGYT
>TRBV19|NA|TRBJ2-1
ASSIRGSYNEQF
>TRBV2|NA|TRBJ1-4
ASRLGTGGNEKLF
>TRBV6-5|once|TRBJ2-7
ASSYGQGYYEQY
>TRBV7-9|NA|TRBJ1-5
ASSDRGQPQH
>TRBV5-1|NA|TRBJ2-1
ASTGTSGDNEQF
>TRBV3-1/TRBV3-2|NA|TRBJ1-2
ASSPGGGEGYT
>TRBV6-1|NA|TRBJ1-5
ASSPPNGQSEPQH
>TRBV5-4|NA|TRBJ2-7
ASSFRGTLPGEQY
>TRBV15|NA|TRBJ1-4
ATSRDPAGGTEKLF
>TRBV15|NA|TRBJ2-5
ATMSSAGGPETQY
>TRBV5-6|once|TRBJ1-6
ASSARQGLTYNSPLH
>TRBV28|NA|TRBJ2-5
ASSLGQIQETQY
>TRBV3-1/TRBV3-2|NA|TRBJ2-1
ASSLLGGVSYNEQF
>TRBV5-4|NA|TRBJ1-6
ASSLERLNSPLH
>TRBV30|NA|TRBJ1-1
AWSGGDGMNTEAF
>TRBV7-3|NA|TRBJ1-2
ASSAQGGDGYT
>TRBV7-9|NA|TRBJ2-7
ASSLAGAVYEQY
>TRBV6-1|NA|TRBJ1-5
ASSEWDRDSNQPQH
>TRBV27|NA|TRBJ1-1
ASSLSRVNTEAF
>TRBV18|NA|TRBJ1-2
ASSEEQGAYGYT
>TRBV3-1/TRBV3-2|NA|TRBJ2-6
ASSRDNSGANVLT
>TRBV7-6|NA|TRBJ2-1
ASSLEVSAGVHNEQF
>TRBV15|NA|TRBJ1-1
ATSGRAKGRSITEAF
>TRBV2|NA|TRBJ2-1
ASSVGPGGEQF
>TRBV27|NA|TRBJ1-5
ASSFLNQPQH
>TRBV9|NA|TRBJ1-4
ASSPSGGATNEKLF
>TRBV28|NA|TRBJ2-1
ASSFTSGRGDNEQF
>TRBV10-1|NA|TRBJ2-2
ASSDNRVGAGELF
>TRBV27|NA|TRBJ1-1
ASSLLVGSTEAF
>TRBV28|NA|TRBJ1-4
ASSLAGPNEKLF
>TRBV20-1|NA|TRBJ1-1
SASRGIEVGTEAF